This T cell receptor beta chain stems from a study of shared clonotypes between healthy human individuals. The study ran the assay at deep level. The protocol was immunoSEQ multiplex PCR, while the TCRdb copy is restricted to in-frame clones and leaves out a portion. The sample includes 600,000 to 750,000 clones, around 72% seen only once; the top ten take approximately 2%. The CD4+ fraction was divided into a CD45RA+ naive subset and a CD45RA-negative memory subset. The CDR3 runs to 14 residues. Germline-derived CDR1 and CDR2 are MDHEN and SYDVKM. V was shortened by 2 bases and J by 3 bases, with 7 bases between the two germline ends. In the case of this clone: Its antigen remains unidentified.

Study-level findings and limits: Investigators expected sequencing depth to affect clonotype sharing among donors.

The sequenced sample consisted of memory CD4+ T cells sorted from blood. Specified subset: CD45RA-negative fraction. This chain links TRBV28 with TRBJ2-2, with D unresolved. The origin of this receptor is a woman between 25 and 40 years old in good health. CDR3 protein: CASSLISYTGELFF. Here the CDR3 DNA reads TGTGCCAGCAGTTTAATCTCCTACACCGGGGAGCTGTTTTTT.